The 32 T cell receptor beta chains listed next were all sequenced from one sample in a study of blood T cells in healthy people across ages. Primers used in a second PCR of roughly 6 to 11 cycles were a sample-barcoded 5' primer and a J-beta primer mix. MiXCR, applied by TCRdb to the 5' RACE reads, yields one record per CDR3 protein. The sample consists of more than 600,000 distinct CDR3 sequences, around 25% of them appearing once. These data are also associated with another study on T cells of mothers and their children.

Sequencing was carried out using blood. These receptors were collected from a boy aged 5-17 years in good health.

V usage is TRBV4-1 and J usage is TRBJ2-7; 7 nucleotides match TRBD1. This CDR3 is built from 14 residues. Trimming at V came to 1 base and at J to 5 bases, leaving 5 bases not matched to a gene. Germline assignment: CDR1 MGHRA and CDR2 YSYEKL. The CDR3 nucleotides read TGCGCCAGCAGCCAAGCGGACAGGATGGACGAGCAGTACTTC. It specifies CASSQADRMDEQYF.

V usage is TRBV27 and J usage is TRBJ2-1, with 12 nucleotides matching TRBD2. V lost 5 bases, J lost 6 bases, and 14 bases stayed unmatched. Germline V gene lookup returns CDR1 MNHEY and CDR2 SMNVEV (reference sequence). CDR3 length: 18 amino acids. CDR3: CASSPSGTSGFPGNEQFF. As DNA, the CDR3 is TGTGCCAGCAGTCCCTCCGGGACTAGCGGGTTCCCCGGCAATGAGCAGTTCTTC.

The CDR3: CASRIPGQGNTEAFF. CDR3 nucleotides: TGTGCCAGCAGAATACCGGGACAGGGGAACACTGAAGCTTTCTTT. The chain combines TRBV6-6 with TRBJ1-1; 9 bases agree with TRBD1. The junction had 6 bases not matched to a gene; V was cut back by 6 bases and J by 1 base. CDR1 and CDR2 (germline): MNHNY, SVGAGI (reference sequence). The CDR3 has 15 amino acids.

V is TRBV7-9 and J is TRBJ1-4; the D gene is possibly TRBD1 (6 bases). The CDR3 runs to 16 residues. Germline-derived CDR1 and CDR2 are SEHNR and FQNEAQ (reference sequence). Trimming cost V 4 bases and J 0 bases, with 12 bases left between them. In nucleotides, the CDR3 is TGTGCCAGCAGCTCAAACAGGGAAGCAACTAATGAAAAACTGTTTTTT. Protein sequence: CASSSNREATNEKLFF.

V is TRBV9 and J is TRBJ2-5; tentative D call: TRBD1 (6 bases). The germline V gene has CDR1 SGDLS and CDR2 YYNGEE. The CDR3 is made up of 15 amino acids. The germline V and J ends were trimmed by 0 bases and 1 base, with 10 bases remaining between them. The chain's CDR3 is CASSVDAGAQETQYF. The CDR3 DNA is TGTGCCAGCAGCGTAGACGCAGGGGCCCAAGAGACCCAGTACTTC.

This clonotype was observed a handful of times. J is TRBJ2-7 and V is TRBV29-1; possibly TRBD1 for D (5 bases). The CDR3 has 15 amino acids. Germline V lookup: CDR1 SQVTM, CDR2 ANQGSEA. V lost 0 bases and J 2 bases, leaving 14 bases between the germline ends. Here the CDR3 DNA reads TGCAGCGTTGAAGATATGGCAGGGCCGACCTACGAGCAGTACTTC. Protein: CSVEDMAGPTYEQYF.

The table lists this clonotype with a few counts. The rearrangement uses TRBV19 and TRBJ1-5; a possible D gene is TRBD1 (5 bases). V lost 4 bases and J lost 1, with 11 bases in between. The CDR3 loop spans 15 amino acids. CDR1 LNHDA and CDR2 SQIVND come from the germline V gene (reference sequence). CDR3 DNA sequence: TGTGCCAGTAGTAACCGGGACGCAAGCAATCAGCCCCAGCATTTT. Translating it yields CASSNRDASNQPQHF.

V and J are TRBV6-5 and TRBJ1-2; tentatively, D is TRBD1 (5 bases). Per germline, CDR1 MNHEY and CDR2 SVGAGI. CDR3 size: 14 residues. The V end was cut by 0 bases, the J end by 7 bases, with 12 bases between. CDR3 in DNA: TGTGCCAGCAGTTACTCGAGGGGCGGTAGTGGCTACACCTTC. Its protein is CASSYSRGGSGYTF.

This chain connects TRBV11-2 to TRBJ2-1, with D possibly being TRBD2 (6 bases). The CDR3 covers 19 residues. The V end lost 5 bases, the J end lost 1 base, and 24 bases lay between the germline ends. Germline V gene sequence: CDR1 SGHAT, CDR2 FQNNGV. The CDR3 is CASSNGARRGSGSYNEQFF. The CDR3 DNA is TGTGCCAGCAGCAACGGGGCAAGGCGGGGATCGGGTTCCTACAATGAGCAGTTCTTC.

This clonotype was observed a handful of times. V and J are TRBV12-3 or TRBV12-4 and TRBJ2-7, with 8 bases identical to TRBD2. The V segment lost 6 bases and the J segment 0 bases; nucleotides outside the gene matches: 4. There are 14 residues in the CDR3. The DNA of the CDR3 is TGTGCCAGCAGCCCGGGGGGGACCTCCTACGAGCAGTACTTC. This encodes CASSPGGTSYEQYF.

This clonotype has only a few counts. The CDR3 region has the DNA TGTGCCAGCTCACCGGTCGGTACGCAGTATTTT. It yields the protein CASSPVGTQYF. The V call is TRBV18, the J call TRBJ2-3, with D unclear. Trimming stripped 3 bases from V and 8 bases from J, with 6 bases between. Germline V gene sequence: CDR1 KGHSH, CDR2 LQKENI. This CDR3 comprises 11 residues.

The CDR3 here is CSVEFASTDTQYF. The DNA for the CDR3 is TGCAGCGTTGAGTTTGCTAGCACAGATACGCAGTATTTT. J is TRBJ2-3 and V is TRBV29-1; D gene unclear. V lost 3 bases and J lost 0, with 7 bases in between. This CDR3 is built from 13 residues. The V gene's germline CDR1 is SQVTM and CDR2 ANQGSEA.

J is TRBJ2-1 and V is TRBV7-3; TRBD2 matches at 11 bases. The CDR3 runs to 15 residues. From germline, CDR1 is SGHTA and CDR2 FQGTGA. The ends lost 5 bases at V and 3 bases at J; junction bases unmatched: 3. The CDR3 DNA sequence: TGTGCCAGCAGCAAACTAGCGGGGGTCTACAATGAGCAGTTCTTC. Its translation is CASSKLAGVYNEQFF.

This clonotype turned up a few times. The chain recombines TRBV2 with TRBJ2-1, with 10 bases identical to TRBD2. This CDR3 region has 16 residues. From germline, CDR1 is SNHLY and CDR2 FYNNEI. V dropped 0 bases and J dropped 7; count of bases not matched to a gene: 6. The CDR3 loop is CASSEAGPTSGNEQFF. The CDR3 DNA is TGTGCCAGCAGTGAAGCTGGACCGACTAGCGGGAATGAGCAGTTCTTC.

The rearrangement joins TRBV6-1 to TRBJ2-5; D is unclear. Germline V gene sequence: CDR1 MNHNS, CDR2 SASEGT. Trimming stripped 1 base from V and 0 bases from J, with 12 bases between. The CDR3 is 16 residues long. The CDR3 protein is CASSEVGHSYQETQYF. CDR3 coding DNA: TGTGCCAGCAGTGAAGTTGGTCATTCGTACCAAGAGACCCAGTACTTC.

The gene calls are TRBV5-1 and TRBJ2-1; 7 bases are shared with TRBD1. The CDR3 has 14 residues. Germline values: CDR1 SGHRS, CDR2 YFSETQ. J lost 3 bases, V lost 5 bases, and 5 bases had no gene match. CDR3 nucleotide sequence: TGCGCCAGCAGATGGACAGGAAACTACAATGAGCAGTTCTTC. It specifies CASRWTGNYNEQFF. Combining the CDR3 with reference TRBV5-1 and TRBJ2-1 gives the whole variable domain KAGVTQTPRYLIKTRGQQVTLSCSPISGHRSVSWYQQTPGQGLQFLFEYFSETQRNKGNFPGRFSGRQFSNSRSEMNVSTLELGDSALYLCASRWTGNYNEQFFGPGTRLTVL.

This clonotype appeared many times. One junction end does not reproduce the germline sequence, and a read error may be involved. V and J are TRBV29-1 and TRBJ2-1; D ambiguous. The CDR3 length is 12 residues. Germline CDR1 is SQVTM and CDR2 is ANQGSEA. This CDR3 is CSVEALDNEQFF. In nucleotides, the CDR3 is TGCAGCGTAGAAGCTCTAGACAATGAACAGTTCTTC.

There are a few counts of this clonotype. The gene calls are TRBV2 and TRBJ1-3; D possibly corresponds to TRBD1 (6 bases). Trimming removed 5 bases from V and 11 bases from J, with 13 bases in between. Germline values: CDR1 SNHLY, CDR2 FYNNEI. The CDR3 contains 12 residues. CDR3 sequence reads: CASSYNEGAIYF. The CDR3 region has the DNA TGTGCCAGCAGTTATAACGAGGGGGCCATATATTTT.

The chain carries TRBV20-1 and TRBJ2-5; D remains unclear. With 0 bases removed from V and 6 bases from J, the gap between germline ends came to 5 bases. CDR3 size: 11 residues. Germline-derived CDR1 and CDR2 are DFQATT and SNEGSKA (reference sequence). The CDR3 region is CSARDRQTQYF. As DNA, the CDR3 is TGCAGTGCTAGAGATCGGCAGACCCAGTACTTC.

In DNA form, the CDR3 reads TGTGCCAGCAGTTACCGCGAGATATACAATGAGCAGTTCTTC. Its protein product is CASSYREIYNEQFF. V is TRBV6-5 and J is TRBJ2-1, with unresolved D. Germline V gene lookup returns CDR1 MNHEY and CDR2 SVGAGI. V lost 2 bases to trimming and J lost 4 bases, with 9 bases between them. The CDR3 totals 14 residues.

DNA of the CDR3: TGTGCCAGCAGTGAGAACAGGGGGCGTTATGGCTACACCTTC. Its translation is CASSENRGRYGYTF. The genes are TRBV6-1 and TRBJ1-2, with 9 nucleotides matching TRBD1. This CDR3 is built from 14 residues. CDR1 MNHNS and CDR2 SASEGT come from the germline V gene. With V trimmed by 3 bases and J by 5 bases, 4 bases remained unmatched.

This clonotype has a count of ten or more. The J gene is TRBJ2-5, the V gene TRBV7-3; D is possibly TRBD2 (5 bases). CDR3 length: 14 amino acids. Trimming shortened V by 2 bases and J by 5 bases, and 12 bases separated the two germline ends. CDR1 is SGHTA, CDR2 FQGTGA, per germline. The CDR3 nucleotides are TGTGCCAGCAGCTTACGGGGTGCGGGTGAGACCCAGTACTTC. Translation: CASSLRGAGETQYF. Variable domain in full (rest from reference TRBV7-3 and TRBJ2-5): GAGVSQTPSNKVTEKGKYVELRCDPISGHTALYWYRQSLGQGPEFLIYFQGTGAADDSGLPNDRFFAVRPEGSVSTLKIQRTERGDSAVYLCASSLRGAGETQYFGPGTRLLVL.

This clonotype was counted a few times. The J gene is TRBJ2-5, the V gene TRBV6-1; 9 bases are shared with TRBD2. The germline V gene has CDR1 MNHNS and CDR2 SASEGT. CDR3 length: 13 amino acids. Germline trimming cut 6 bases from V and 5 bases from J; bases unmatched to any gene: 4. CDR3 in amino acids: CASSGSGSETQYF. CDR3 bases: TGTGCCAGCAGCGGTAGCGGGAGCGAGACCCAGTACTTC.

The chain couples TRBV13 to TRBJ2-2, with D perhaps given as TRBD1 or TRBD2 (6 bases each). Trimming shortened V by 5 bases and J by 4 bases, and 14 bases separated the two germline ends. The CDR3 has 15 amino acids. Germline CDR1 is PRHDT and CDR2 is FYEKMQ (reference sequence). The CDR3 nucleotides are TGTGCCAGCAGCCCGGTTGGGGGGCGCACCGGGGAGCTGTTTTTT. Translating it yields CASSPVGGRTGELFF.

This clonotype showed up just a few times. The J gene is TRBJ2-5, the V gene TRBV20-1, with 8 bases identical to TRBD1. CDR3 length: 14 amino acids. Germline V gene data show CDR1 as DFQATT and CDR2 as SNEGSKA (reference sequence). V lost 2 bases and J lost 5; bases outside the gene matches: 7. The CDR3 loop reads CSARLETGVETQYF. The DNA for the CDR3 is TGCAGTGCTAGATTGGAGACAGGGGTCGAGACCCAGTACTTC.

V is TRBV4-1 and J is TRBJ1-2; 7 nucleotides line up with TRBD1. Germline V CDR1 and CDR2: MGHRA, YSYEKL. V was clipped by 0 bases and J by 8 bases; unmatched bases: 6. The CDR3 runs to 14 residues. The chain's CDR3 is CASSQETGVGGYTF. As DNA, the CDR3 is TGCGCCAGCAGCCAAGAAACAGGGGTGGGAGGCTACACCTTC.

This clonotype was counted a few times. This rearrangement joins TRBV3-1 to TRBJ2-1, with 8 positions matching TRBD2. This CDR3 contains 14 residues. CDR1 and CDR2 from the germline V gene are LGHDT and YNNKEL (reference sequence). Trimming at V came to 5 bases and at J to 6 bases, leaving 6 bases not matched to a gene. CDR3 protein: CASSFGLASNEQFF. In DNA, the CDR3 is TGTGCCAGCAGCTTTGGACTAGCCAGCAATGAGCAGTTCTTC.

The rearrangement uses TRBV28 and TRBJ2-1; D possibly corresponds to TRBD2 (6 bases). Trimming left V 5 bases short and J 5 bases short, with 16 bases between. The CDR3 is made up of 15 amino acids. Germline lookup yields CDR1 MDHEN and CDR2 SYDVKM. The CDR3 DNA is TGTGCCAGCAGTACCGGGACTCCGCGCCACAATGAGCAGTTCTTC. Residues: CASSTGTPRHNEQFF.

Only a few counts were recorded for this clonotype. This chain uses TRBV7-2 with TRBJ1-2; D not certain. The germline CDR1 and CDR2 sequences are SGHTA and FQGNSA. The germline V and J ends were trimmed by 5 bases and 4 bases, with 14 bases remaining between them. CDR3 length: 14 amino acids. CDR3 coding DNA: TGTGCCAGCAGCGCCGCTCCAGAGGGCTATGGCTACACCTTC. It is translated as CASSAAPEGYGYTF.

The chain employs TRBV7-2 and TRBJ2-1; D not resolved. Trimming pared 6 bases from V and 9 bases from J, leaving 15 bases between. Germline CDR1 is SGHTA and CDR2 is FQGNSA. The CDR3 sequence is 13 residues long. For the CDR3, the DNA is TGTGCCAGCAGACTACCGAGTAGAGGTGAGCAGTTCTTC. Its translation: CASRLPSRGEQFF.

As to this clonotype: The conserved phenylalanine or tryptophan normally closing the CDR3 is absent here, so this likely arose from a read error. The J gene is TRBJ2-4, the V gene TRBV11-2; the match to TRBD1 covers 8 bases. V lost 1 base to trimming and J lost 7 bases; unmatched junction nucleotides: 3. This CDR3 has 14 amino acids. Germline loops: CDR1 SGHAT, CDR2 FQNNGV. CDR3 coding DNA: TGTGCCAGCAGCTTAGGGCAGGGGGCGAACATTCAGTACCTC. Translated, it gives CASSLGQGANIQYL.

The chain links TRBV6-2 or TRBV6-3 to TRBJ2-5; 9 positions agree with TRBD2. The germline V gene encodes CDR1 MNHEY and CDR2 SVGEGT. The CDR3 has 16 amino acids. V trimming: 2 bases; J trimming: 4 bases; junction bases outside the gene matches: 8. The CDR3 bases are TGTGCCAGCAGTTACCCGAAGCGGGGGGCCCGAGAGACCCAGTACTTC. Translating gives CASSYPKRGARETQYF.